This T cell receptor (beta chain) was profiled in a study of human T cells and chemical hapten exposure. For the study at large: There were per-sample TCR yield variations, arising mainly from small pooled library volume differences.

The V and J ends lost 10 bases and 8 bases respectively, with 9 bases between them. The germline V gene has CDR1 SEHNR and CDR2 FQNEAQ (reference sequence). The length of the CDR3 is 11 residues. Unfractionated whole blood yielded the extracted total RNA. Single cDNA molecules in the library carried unique molecular identifiers attached during preparation. TCRdb redid the calling of the 5' RACE reads with MiXCR, one entry per CDR3 protein. The sample records more than 75,000 distinct CDR3 sequences, approximately 15% being singletons. This sequence joins TRBV7-9 and TRBJ1-6; no clear D gene. The clonotype comes from a female donor in good health. The CDR3 DNA follows: TGTGCCACACAAAGGGATTCACCCCTCCACTTT. It codes for CATQRDSPLHF.